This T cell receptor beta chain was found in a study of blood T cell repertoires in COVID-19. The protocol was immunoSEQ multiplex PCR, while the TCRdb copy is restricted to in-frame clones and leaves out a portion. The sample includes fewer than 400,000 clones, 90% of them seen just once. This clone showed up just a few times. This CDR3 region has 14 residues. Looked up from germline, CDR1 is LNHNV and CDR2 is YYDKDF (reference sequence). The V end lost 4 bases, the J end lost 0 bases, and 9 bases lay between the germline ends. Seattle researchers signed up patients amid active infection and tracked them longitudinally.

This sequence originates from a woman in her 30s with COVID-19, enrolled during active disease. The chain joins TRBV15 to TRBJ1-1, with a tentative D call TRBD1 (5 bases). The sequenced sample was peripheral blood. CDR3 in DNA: TGTGCCACCAGCATAGTGACAGTGAACACTGAAGCTTTCTTT. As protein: CATSIVTVNTEAFF.